A single sample is the source of the 10 T cell receptor beta chains below, sequenced in a study of OX40 agonist ivuxolimab in advanced cancers. Clones were read by immunoSEQ multiplex PCR, and TCRdb kept only the in-frame ones, dropping some. The sample lists 50,000 to 70,000 clones, over 70% occurring once. Here the sequenced sample was CD4+ or CD8+ T cells sorted from blood, taken in a trial of the OX40 agonist ivuxolimab. The receptors come from an adult with an advanced solid tumor such as melanoma, head and neck, liver or kidney cancer.

This clone rates as medium-sized. V and J are TRBV7-9 and TRBJ1-6; 8 bases are shared with TRBD1. Germline lookup yields CDR1 SEHNR and CDR2 FQNEAQ (reference sequence). Trimming at V came to 5 bases and at J to 7 bases, leaving 10 bases not matched to a gene. This CDR3 contains 16 residues. This CDR3 reads CASSLGQGTKNSPLHF. The CDR3 bases are TGTGCCAGCAGCCTTGGACAGGGAACGAAAAATTCACCCCTCCACTTT.

The CDR3 DNA reads TGTGCCAGCAGTGACAGGTCTGGGGCCAACGTCCTGACTTTC. Its translation is CASSDRSGANVLTF. The chain is built from TRBV2 and TRBJ2-6; D unresolved. The germline V and J ends were trimmed by 3 bases and 1 base, with 4 bases remaining between them. CDR3 length equals 14 residues. Germline CDR1 is SNHLY and CDR2 is FYNNEI.

The V gene is TRBV5-4, the J gene TRBJ1-2; D might be TRBD1 (5 bases). This CDR3 spans 13 amino acids. Germline V gene data show CDR1 as SGHNT and CDR2 as YYREEE (reference sequence). V was cut by 0 bases and J by 7 bases, with 10 bases left in between. The CDR3, as DNA: TGTGCCAGCAGCTTGGGGGGGGAGGTTGGCTACACCTTC. Translated: CASSLGGEVGYTF.

The rearrangement uses TRBV6-5 and TRBJ2-1, with a weak D call TRBD1 (6 bases). The CDR3 consists of 14 residues. Germline V gene lookup returns CDR1 MNHEY and CDR2 SVGAGI. Trimming shortened V by 4 bases and J by 12 bases, and 19 bases separated the two germline ends. CDR3 DNA: TGTGCCAGCAGTTCTGGGGGCAGGCCGAGGGGGCAGTTCTTC. This codes for CASSSGGRPRGQFF.

The rearrangement joins TRBV11-3 to TRBJ2-7; D tentatively fits TRBD1 or TRBD2 (5 bases each). There are 15 residues in the CDR3. With 5 bases removed from V and 3 bases from J, the gap between germline ends came to 17 bases. CDR1 and CDR2 (germline): SGHNT, YENEEA. CDR3: CASSASLAGFYEQYF. The CDR3 DNA follows: TGTGCCAGCAGCGCTAGTCTAGCAGGGTTCTACGAGCAGTACTTC.

The genes are TRBV18 and TRBJ1-2; a weak D match, TRBD1 (5 bases). The germline V gene has CDR1 KGHSH and CDR2 LQKENI. Deletions cut 1 base from V and 0 bases from J, with 9 bases between. The CDR3 is 15 amino acids. CDR3 amino acids: CASSPRDGANYGYTF. For the CDR3, the DNA is TGTGCCAGCTCACCACGGGACGGCGCTAACTATGGCTACACCTTC.

The V gene is TRBV10-3, the J gene TRBJ1-2; D gene unclear. The V end was cut by 5 bases, the J end by 7 bases, with 17 bases between. Germline V gives CDR1 ENHRY, CDR2 SYGVKD. This CDR3 comprises 14 residues. The CDR3 DNA follows: TGTGCCATCAGTTCGGACGGAACCTTACCTGGCTACACCTTC. It yields the protein CAISSDGTLPGYTF.

The rearrangement joins TRBV7-8 to TRBJ2-1, with 7 nucleotides matching TRBD2. The V gene's germline CDR1 is SGHVS and CDR2 FQNEAQ. V lost 1 base, J lost 7 bases, and 13 bases stayed unmatched. CDR3 length: 17 residues. The CDR3 sequence: CASSLGPVEGRVNEQFF. CDR3 coding DNA: TGTGCCAGCAGCTTAGGTCCCGTTGAGGGGAGGGTTAATGAGCAGTTCTTC.

The CDR3 sequence: CSVAGRISYEQYF. The CDR3 DNA follows: TGCAGCGTTGCAGGGAGAATATCCTACGAGCAGTACTTC. The chain joins TRBV29-1 to TRBJ2-7; D may match TRBD1 or TRBD2 (5 bases each). Germline V CDR1 and CDR2: SQVTM, ANQGSEA. The CDR3 runs to 13 residues. Deletions cut 4 bases from V and 1 base from J, with 11 bases between.

The chain recombines TRBV28 with TRBJ2-7; 11 bases are shared with TRBD2. V was clipped by 3 bases and J by 8 bases; unmatched bases: 6. Germline CDR1 reads MDHEN; CDR2 reads SYDVKM. The CDR3 covers 14 residues. This CDR3 is CASSFELAGAKQYF. CDR3 coding DNA: TGTGCCAGCAGTTTCGAACTAGCGGGAGCCAAGCAGTACTTC. The whole variable domain, filled in from reference TRBV28 and TRBJ2-7, reads DVKVTQSSRYLVKRTGEKVFLECVQDMDHENMFWYRQDPGLGLRLIYFSYDVKMKEKGDIPEGYSVSREKKERFSLILESASTNQTSMYLCASSFELAGAKQYFGPGTRLTVT.